Listed below are T cell receptor beta chains from one sample, sequenced in a study of blood T cell repertoires in COVID-19. TCRdb's table, derived via immunoSEQ multiplex PCR, lists solely in-frame clones and lacks some. The data show 100,000 to 150,000 clones, 92% seen once. Sample: peripheral blood. The receptors originated from a man between 50 and 59 years old with COVID-19, enrolled during active disease. CDR3s include the opening cysteine and the closing phenylalanine or tryptophan. D genes are given only for firm matches. For some rows the clone size is stated as once, few or many, or as a class when expanded; others skip it.

V	D	size	J	DNA	CDR3
TRBV9	TRBD2	.	TRBJ2-5	TGTGCCAGCAGCGTAGAGCCTAGCGGGATCCCCCAGTACTTC	CASSVEPSGIPQYF
TRBV9	TRBD1	.	TRBJ1-2	TGTGCCAGCAGCCAGACGGACAGGGGTGGGTATGGCTACACCTTC	CASSQTDRGGYGYTF
TRBV29-1	TRBD1	.	TRBJ1-2	TGCAGCGTCCCTCGTACAGGGGGCGCTGGCTACACCTTC	CSVPRTGGAGYTF
TRBV7-2	.	.	TRBJ2-6	TGTGCCAGCAGCTTCCTAGCGTCTACCTCTGGGGCCAACGTCCTGACTTTC	CASSFLASTSGANVLTF
TRBV28	TRBD1	.	TRBJ1-2	TGTGCCAGCAGTCCAGGACAGGCCGGGGCCTATGGCTACACCTTC	CASSPGQAGAYGYTF
TRBV19	TRBD1	.	TRBJ2-7	TGTGCCAGTAGTACGGGACAGCTCGGCGAGCAGTACTTC	CASSTGQLGEQYF
TRBV19	TRBD2	.	TRBJ2-1	TGTGCCAGTAGTCCCCGTGGGGCGGGAGTAGGTGAGCAGTTCTTC	CASSPRGAGVGEQFF
TRBV19	TRBD2	.	TRBJ2-3	TGTGCCAGTAGTGGGGGACTAGCGGGGAGCACAGATACGCAGTATTTT	CASSGGLAGSTDTQYF
TRBV6-5	.	.	TRBJ1-2	TGTGCCAGCAGCCGCTCTTTAACAGCTAACTATGGCTACACCTTC	CASSRSLTANYGYTF
TRBV18	TRBD2	.	TRBJ2-1	TGTGCCAGCTCACCTCTACAGGACCAGCGGGAGATACTGTTCTTC	CASSPLQDQREILFF
TRBV30	.	.	TRBJ1-6	TGTGCCTGGAGCCCCCGCCCGAGTTCACCCCTCCACTTT	CAWSPRPSSPLHF
TRBV3-1/TRBV3-2	TRBD1	.	TRBJ1-1	TGTGCCAGCAGCCTTCCGGGACAGGGGGACACTGAAGCTTTCTTT	CASSLPGQGDTEAFF
TRBV10-1	TRBD1	.	TRBJ2-2	TGCGCCAGCATCCGTCGCGGACAGGGTGGGTTGGGGGAGCTGTTTTTT	CASIRRGQGGLGELFF
TRBV12-3/TRBV12-4	.	few	TRBJ2-2	TGTGCCAGCAGTTTGAACTTCGGGGAGCTGTTTTTT	CASSLNFGELFF